This TCR beta chain was documented in a study of regulatory T cells in long-lasting Graves disease. Study results and caveats: Persistent patients shared more public clonotypes (roughly 2,800) than new patients (approximately 900).

This CDR3 has 15 amino acids. The V gene lost 4 bases and the J gene lost 2 bases, with 14 bases spanning the gap. This clonotype was counted ten times or more. The antigen remains unidentified. Time point defined: newly diagnosed GD, antithyroid drugs for less than 3 months. PBMCs were the source of the RNA used for TCR sequencing. For TCR beta, libraries came from iRepertoire HTBI primers and Arm-PCR of CDR3 regions. Via MiXCR, TCRdb re-called the multiplex PCR reads, giving one row per CDR3 protein. The sample lists more than 300,000 distinct CDR3 sequences, about 12% seen once, with 18% in the top ten. The same sample was also used in a study of T cells in Graves' hyperthyroidism and ophthalmopathy. That paper adds: RT-PCR in the first round (using the HTBI primer set) targeted the TCR CDR3. Stable hyperthyroidism was separated from ophthalmopathy by a model based on 13 V-J features.

This clonotype originated in a woman younger than 35 with Graves disease. The source material was peripheral blood mononuclear cells (PBMCs), sampled at new diagnosis, from a patient treated with antithyroid drugs. The chain carries TRBV12-3 or TRBV12-4 and TRBJ1-2, with a weak D call TRBD1 (5 bases). This CDR3 reads CASSYRPGRNYGYTF. In DNA form, the CDR3 reads TGTGCCAGCAGTTACCGGCCAGGGAGGAACTATGGCTACACCTTC.